The entry that follows covers one T cell receptor beta chain sequence. These data originate in a study of blood T cell repertoires in COVID-19. The overall study: The cDNA or gDNA used as material had been derived from T cells, B-cell-depleted T cells, or PBMCs.

As handled by the study authors: Using reference gene primer amplification, nucleated cell counts were estimated. Some clones are missing from TCRdb's copy, which holds only in-frame ones; the method was immunoSEQ multiplex PCR. V, J and clone size are taken as reported in that table, and D and trimming were inferred from the DNA itself. The sample holds 300,000 to 500,000 clones, approximately 87% seen once. The germline V gene encodes CDR1 SGHRS and CDR2 YFSETQ. Trimming removed 0 bases from V and 2 bases from J, with 5 bases in between. The CDR3 is 13 amino acids. The cohort comprised adults aged 18 to 89 years residing in 20 to 25 US areas. Participants were placed into cohorts based on the clinical history they reported.

Sequenced input: PBMCs or T cells enriched from blood (not recorded which). This chain connects TRBV5-1 to TRBJ1-1; D is uncertain. The clonotype comes from a young woman with acute COVID-19. The CDR3 reads CASSLADNTEAFF. The DNA for the CDR3 is TGCGCCAGCAGCTTGGCAGATAACACTGAAGCTTTCTTT.